This T cell receptor beta chain emerged from a study of spatial heterogeneity in lung cancer. About the study: Mean representation of each unique TCR and UMI combination in the raw reads exceeded 8.5 occurrences.

The time point is: blood at routine non-recurrence follow-up after resection. Unsorted whole RNA from tumor, nontumor lung or frozen PBMC underwent sequencing. On each TCR cDNA molecule, a unique molecular identifier was present. TCRdb re-derived calls from the 5' RACE reads in MiXCR, one entry per CDR3 protein. Among around 47,000 distinct CDR3 sequences listed, around 7.7% were seen once. This clonotype has at least ten counts. CDR3 length equals 15 residues. Looked up from germline, CDR1 is LGHNA and CDR2 is YSLEER. Deletions cut 4 bases from V and 0 bases from J, with 12 bases between. Sequenced here: PBMCs, sampled at follow-up. The chain couples TRBV4-3 to TRBJ1-1; D unclear. The sequence derives from a female donor with early-stage non-small cell lung cancer. CDR3 in amino acids: CASSLGRPMNTEAFF. DNA for the CDR3: TGCGCCAGCAGCCTTGGACGGCCTATGAACACTGAAGCTTTCTTT.